These 3 T cell receptor beta chains were all obtained from the same sample, sequenced in a study of blood T cell repertoires in COVID-19. Here immunoSEQ multiplex PCR was the method, and the copy in TCRdb shows in-frame clones only, minus some. This table holds 250,000 or so clones, approximately 85% found once. Sequencing used peripheral blood. The source of these receptors is a man older than 75 with acute or convalescent COVID-19.

The chain joins TRBV19 to TRBJ2-3, with D maybe TRBD2 (6 bases). V was cut by 1 base and J by 3 bases, with 17 bases left in between. Germline CDR1 LNHDA, CDR2 SQIVND (reference sequence). The CDR3 runs to 17 residues. CDR3 coding DNA: TGTGCCAGTAGTATAGGGGGTGGGAGGTCCGTAACAGATACGCAGTATTTT. The encoded protein is CASSIGGGRSVTDTQYF.

The chain combines TRBV18 with TRBJ2-7, with D hard to call. This CDR3 contains 12 residues. V was trimmed by 4 bases and J by 6 bases, leaving 10 bases between them. Germline V lookup: CDR1 KGHSH, CDR2 LQKENI. The CDR3 DNA reads TGTGCCAGCTCACTCCGTTTCCTCGAGCAGTACTTC. This sequence encodes CASSLRFLEQYF.

V and J are TRBV28 and TRBJ1-6; D may be TRBD1 (6 bases). This CDR3 has 15 amino acids. CDR1 and CDR2 from the germline V gene are MDHEN and SYDVKM. The V end lost 2 bases, the J end lost 6 bases, and 11 bases lay between the germline ends. In DNA form, the CDR3 reads TGTGCCAGCAGTTTAAGTCACAGGGCTAATTCACCCCTCCACTTT. Its protein product is CASSLSHRANSPLHF.